These T cell receptor beta chains were read from a single sample in a study of blood T cell repertoires in COVID-19. The data were produced by immunoSEQ multiplex PCR, yet TCRdb's version contains in-frame clones alone and is incomplete. The data hold tens of thousands of clones, with more than 80% observed a single time. The specimen sequenced was peripheral blood. The receptor source for this set is a man between 60 and 75 years old with acute or convalescent COVID-19. CDR3s include the opening cysteine and the closing phenylalanine or tryptophan. Fields, in order: J gene, clone size, D gene, V gene, CDR3 protein, CDR3 DNA. The D gene is left open where the match is weak. Only part of the rows carry a size: once, few, many, or a class if the clone is expanded.

>TRBJ1-6|NA|TRBD1|TRBV4-1
CASSRRDSNNSPLHF
TGCGCCAGCAGCCGCCGGGACAGTAATAATTCACCCCTCCACTTT
>TRBJ2-1|NA|TRBD2|TRBV11-1
CASSRGGQEQFF
TGTGCCAGCAGTCGGGGGGGCCAGGAGCAGTTCTTC
>TRBJ2-3|NA|TRBD2|TRBV7-3
CASSSGLAGSGTDTQYF
TGTGCCAGCAGCTCCGGACTAGCGGGTTCCGGCACAGATACGCAGTATTTT
>TRBJ2-5|NA|TRBD2|TRBV6-2/TRBV6-3
CASSFGTSGGLYQETQYF
TGTGCCAGCAGTTTCGGGACTAGCGGGGGGTTGTACCAAGAGACCCAGTACTTC
>TRBJ1-4|NA|NA|TRBV19
CASSSYRVNEKLFF
TGTGCCAGTAGTAGCTACAGGGTTAATGAAAAACTGTTTTTT
>TRBJ1-5|NA|NA|TRBV27
CASSPGGAHQPQHF
TGTGCCAGCAGCCCCGGCGGGGCTCATCAGCCCCAGCATTTT
>TRBJ1-6|NA|NA|TRBV25-1
CASSGQSGGSSPLHF
TGTGCCAGCAGTGGTCAGAGTGGAGGAAGTTCACCCCTCCACTTT
>TRBJ1-1|NA|NA|TRBV10-1
CASSEEGARPTEAFF
TGCGCCAGCAGTGAGGAGGGCGCCCGACCCACTGAAGCTTTCTTT
>TRBJ1-1|few|NA|TRBV19
CASSMSGQAFF
TGTGCCAGTAGTATGTCAGGGCAGGCTTTCTTT
>TRBJ2-5|NA|TRBD1|TRBV7-8
CASKRGQGIGETQYF
TGTGCCAGTAAACGAGGACAGGGGATCGGAGAGACCCAGTACTTC
>TRBJ1-5|many|NA|TRBV10-3
CAISGGVSNQPQHF
TGTGCCATCAGTGGGGGGGTAAGCAATCAGCCCCAGCATTTT
>TRBJ2-3|NA|NA|TRBV7-9
CASSLRGGGSTDTQYF
TGTGCCAGCAGCTTAAGGGGGGGCGGTAGCACAGATACGCAGTATTTT
>TRBJ2-5|NA|TRBD1|TRBV18
CASSPPRGPGQETQYF
TGTGCCAGCTCACCACCGAGGGGGCCGGGTCAAGAGACCCAGTACTTC
>TRBJ2-1|NA|TRBD2|TRBV5-1
CASSYSASGSYNEQFF
TGCGCCAGCAGTTACTCGGCTAGCGGGTCCTACAATGAGCAGTTCTTC
>TRBJ1-3|NA|TRBD1|TRBV3-1/TRBV3-2
CASSPTQGAAGNTIYF
TGTGCCAGCAGTCCAACACAGGGGGCAGCCGGAAACACCATATATTTT